Following are 8 T cell receptor beta chains from one sample sequenced in a study of tumor-infiltrating lymphocytes in localized non-small cell lung cancer. The data were produced by immunoSEQ multiplex PCR, yet TCRdb's version contains in-frame clones alone and is incomplete. The sample carries over 15,000 clones, roughly 69% recorded once. Sequencing input: lung tumor tissue. These receptors all stem from a human donor with non-small cell lung cancer.

This clone rates as medium-sized (0.01 to 0.1%). The V gene is TRBV5-4, the J gene TRBJ1-1, with D possibly TRBD1 on 5 matching bases. V lost 0 bases and J lost 10, with 10 bases in between. This CDR3 contains 12 residues. Germline loops: CDR1 SGHNT, CDR2 YYREEE (reference sequence). The CDR3 DNA reads TGTGCCAGCAGCTTGGAGATGGGGGTAGCTTTCTTT. Its translation: CASSLEMGVAFF.

The chain joins TRBV14 to TRBJ2-7; D perhaps matches TRBD2 (6 bases). Germline V gene lookup returns CDR1 SGHDN and CDR2 FVKESK. The CDR3 runs to 12 residues. V shed 4 bases and J shed 3 bases, with 7 bases lying between them. CDR3 sequence (DNA): TGTGCCAGCAGCCCCGGGGGCTACGAGCAGTACTTC. Its protein is CASSPGGYEQYF.

The chain employs TRBV7-9 and TRBJ2-2; D remains unclear. Germline values: CDR1 SEHNR, CDR2 FQNEAQ (reference sequence). With 4 bases removed from V and 4 bases from J, the gap between germline ends came to 7 bases. This CDR3 is 13 amino acids long. The CDR3 reads CASSSTITGELFF. The CDR3 region has the DNA TGTGCCAGCAGCTCCACCATCACCGGGGAGCTGTTTTTT.

The chain is built from TRBV19 and TRBJ2-2; D is unresolved. Between the trimmed V and J ends, which lost 1 base and 6 bases, there was a span of 9 bases. The CDR3 covers 14 residues. Germline V gene data show CDR1 as LNHDA and CDR2 as SQIVND (reference sequence). The CDR3 loop reads CASSIATRPGELFF. CDR3 sequence (DNA): TGTGCCAGTAGTATAGCCACCAGACCCGGGGAGCTGTTTTTT.

This chain links TRBV19 with TRBJ2-7, with D perhaps matching TRBD1 (6 bases). The CDR3 length is 14 residues. CDR1 LNHDA and CDR2 SQIVND come from the germline V gene (reference sequence). Deletions cut 1 base from V and 3 bases from J, with 10 bases between. The CDR3 DNA reads TGTGCCAGTAGTATAGTCTACAGGGACTACGAGCAGTACTTC. Translation gives CASSIVYRDYEQYF.

This chain links TRBV7-9 with TRBJ2-5; 9 bases line up with TRBD1. The CDR3 is 15 amino acids. The V gene end was trimmed by 6 bases and the J gene end by 7 bases; junction bases not matched to a gene: 12. Germline assignment: CDR1 SEHNR and CDR2 FQNEAQ (reference sequence). The DNA of the CDR3 is TGTGCCAGCAGTACCGGGACAGGGTTACGAGGGACCCAGTACTTC. Translation: CASSTGTGLRGTQYF.

The rearrangement links TRBV18 to TRBJ2-6, with no clear D. V was shortened by 2 bases and J by 2 bases, with 13 bases between the two germline ends. Germline V gene lookup returns CDR1 KGHSH and CDR2 LQKENI. The CDR3 has 17 residues. The CDR3 region has the DNA TGTGCCAGCTCACCAGGGGTTCTCCTAGCTGGGGCCAACGTCCTGACTTTC. Its protein product is CASSPGVLLAGANVLTF. The full variable domain, in which reference TRBV18 and TRBJ2-6 provide the parts outside the CDR3, is NAGVMQNPRHLVRRRGQEARLRCSPMKGHSHVYWYRQLPEEGLKFMVYLQKENIIDESGMPKERFSAEFPKEGPSILRIQQVVRGDSAAYFCASSPGVLLAGANVLTFGAGSRLTVL.

This chain connects TRBV5-1 to TRBJ1-1; 7 bases agree with TRBD1. The J segment lost 5 bases and the V segment lost 3 bases, leaving 16 bases of the junction unmatched. The CDR3 length is 17 residues. Germline V CDR1 and CDR2: SGHRS, YFSETQ. CDR3 residues: CASSWPTGRGGETEAFF. The DNA of the CDR3 is TGCGCCAGCAGCTGGCCGACAGGGCGTGGGGGGGAAACTGAAGCTTTCTTT.